The 10 T cell receptor beta chains below were found in one sample sequenced in a study of sequential checkpoint blockade in melanoma. Treatment described: randomized to nivolumab then ipilimumab (arm A) or the reverse (arm B). Clones were read by immunoSEQ multiplex PCR, and TCRdb kept only the in-frame ones, dropping some. This sample has about 17,000 clones, with approximately 70% found just once. The sample in question was CD8+ T cells sorted from blood (inferred from file names), obtained from a patient given nivolumab and ipilimumab in sequence. The receptors here all came from a human donor with melanoma.

J is TRBJ2-7 and V is TRBV5-5, with TRBD2 matching 7 bases. This CDR3 contains 13 residues. The germline V gene encodes CDR1 SGHKS and CDR2 YYEKEE (reference sequence). V shed 10 bases and J 2 bases; nucleotides not matched to a gene: 9. The CDR3 DNA is TGTGCCGGAATCGGGGGGTCTACCTACGAGCAGTACTTC. Amino acid sequence: CAGIGGSTYEQYF.

The chain has TRBV29-1 and TRBJ2-6; D uncertain. Trimming cost V 2 bases and J 0 bases, with 11 bases left between them. The CDR3 consists of 16 residues. Germline V gene lookup returns CDR1 SQVTM and CDR2 ANQGSEA. The CDR3 region has the DNA TGCAGCGTTGAATCCCGCATCAGCTCTGGGGCCAACGTCCTGACTTTC. Its protein is CSVESRISSGANVLTF.

The chain links TRBV7-8 to TRBJ2-1, with TRBD2 matching 11 bases. The V gene's germline CDR1 is SGHVS and CDR2 FQNEAQ. The CDR3 contains 20 residues. J lost 0 bases, V lost 5 bases, and 15 bases had no gene match. As DNA, the CDR3 is TGTGCCAGCAGCCCCGAGGGGGCTAGCGGGGGGTATAGCTCCTACAATGAGCAGTTCTTC. Translated: CASSPEGASGGYSSYNEQFF.

The V call is TRBV5-1, the J call TRBJ2-1; D gene ambiguous. Trimming cost V 0 bases and J 5 bases, with 9 bases left between them. The CDR3 extends over 14 amino acids. The germline V gene encodes CDR1 SGHRS and CDR2 YFSETQ. CDR3 sequence (DNA): TGCGCCAGCAGCTTGGGCGGAGCCCACAATGAGCAGTTCTTC. It translates to CASSLGGAHNEQFF.

V usage is TRBV2 and J usage is TRBJ2-1; 8 positions match TRBD1. V lost 6 bases, J lost 3 bases, and 7 bases stayed unmatched. The CDR3 has 15 amino acids. Germline CDR1 SNHLY, CDR2 FYNNEI. CDR3 amino acids: CASRGDRIFYNEQFF. Written as DNA, the CDR3 is TGTGCCAGCAGGGGGGACAGGATTTTCTACAATGAGCAGTTCTTC.

The sample holds one count of this clone. The gene calls are TRBV30 and TRBJ2-7; D uncertain. The CDR3 has 13 residues. Germline CDR1 GTSNPN, CDR2 SVGIG (reference sequence). V dropped 3 bases and J dropped 0 bases, with 9 bases sitting between them. The CDR3 region is CAWRLLSSYEQYF. The CDR3 nucleotides read TGTGCCTGGAGACTCCTGAGCTCCTACGAGCAGTACTTC.

V is TRBV28 and J is TRBJ1-5; the match to TRBD1 covers 7 bases. Germline CDR1 and CDR2: MDHEN and SYDVKM. The CDR3 covers 19 residues. V shed 4 bases and J 5 bases; nucleotides not matched to a gene: 20. The chain's CDR3 is CASSSRLLRHRGPHQPQHF. CDR3 coding DNA: TGTGCCAGCAGTTCCCGACTTCTCCGGCACAGGGGACCTCATCAGCCCCAGCATTTT.

This clone was found a few times. This chain connects TRBV29-1 to TRBJ2-2; 9 bases agree with TRBD2. The CDR3 spans 15 residues. Germline V lookup: CDR1 SQVTM, CDR2 ANQGSEA. V trimming: 2 bases; J trimming: 5 bases; junction bases outside the gene matches: 6. The CDR3 DNA sequence: TGCAGCGTTGAATTGAGACTAGCGGCTACCGGGGAGCTGTTTTTT. This sequence encodes CSVELRLAATGELFF.

The chain couples TRBV10-3 to TRBJ2-7; the match to TRBD2 covers 8 bases. CDR1 is ENHRY and CDR2 is SYGVKD in the germline V gene. The ends lost 8 bases at V and 0 bases at J; junction bases unmatched: 3. The CDR3 is made up of 13 amino acids. As DNA, the CDR3 is TGTGCCATCCGGGGGGGGACCTCCTACGAGCAGTACTTC. The encoded protein is CAIRGGTSYEQYF.

The chain couples TRBV7-3 to TRBJ2-1; 7 positions match TRBD2. CDR1 is SGHTA, CDR2 FQGTGA, per germline. The CDR3 spans 15 residues. J was trimmed by 7 bases and V by 5 bases; bases with no gene match: 11. The CDR3 DNA sequence: TGTGCCAGCAGCCCGACGGGCGGACTAGGGAATGAGCAGTTCTTC. Protein sequence: CASSPTGGLGNEQFF.